Described below is a single TCR beta chain sequence and its context. The antigen it binds to is not known. Qualities for individual bases were not recorded, and no much larger clone is one base off. Genomic DNA was isolated from the sorted cells so that the TCRbeta CDR3 region could be sequenced. TCRbeta CDR3 regions were sequenced using the immunoSEQ Assay. Sourced from immuneACCESS, this table was stored by TCRdb with only in-frame sequences that have V and J called. A share of the clones is absent; for the studies checked, an unresolved V gene accounts for under half, and the remainder has no known explanation. The sample data list about 62,000 clones, and around 84% of these were observed just once. Of the sample, under 5% is held by the ten largest clones. The trial excluded patients who had a history of autoimmune disease or were on systemic immunosuppression. In every dose cohort, peripheral blood was drawn for TCR sequencing at baseline, cycle 4 day 1, and cycle 7 day 1. Samples came from an open-label, multicenter, first-in-human phase I dose-escalation trial of ivuxolimab. Adults with locally advanced or metastatic head and neck squamous cell, hepatocellular, melanoma or renal cell carcinoma were enrolled in the trial. Before TCR sequencing, CD4+ T cells and CD8+ T cells were sorted from peripheral blood as separate populations.

These data come from a study of OX40 agonist ivuxolimab in advanced cancers. Regarding the complete study: Ivuxolimab was an agonistic, fully human IgG2 monoclonal antibody directed against OX40 (CD134), a costimulatory receptor. Intravenous ivuxolimab was administered to patients every 2 weeks at six dose levels: 0.01, 0.1, 0.3, 1.5, 3 and 10 mg/kg. Of the approximately 50 dose-escalation patients, hepatocellular carcinoma was present in approximately 20, melanoma in approximately 15, renal cell carcinoma in 9 and head and neck cancer in 9. In the dose-escalation cohort, 75% to 90% of patients were male, and the mean age was around 65 years with a range of roughly 23 to 79. Prior anti-PD-1, anti-PD-L1 or anti-CTLA-4 therapy was permitted, and checkpoint inhibitors had been received by about 36% of dose-escalation patients. Partial responses occurred in three dose-escalation patients, of whom one had hepatocellular carcinoma and two had cutaneous melanoma. The point of sequencing TCRbeta in the periphery was to test whether ivuxolimab changed TCR sequence diversity and drove clonal T-cell expansion. The paper describes the monotherapy dose-escalation part (N of about 55 patients) of the phase I trial of ivuxolimab. Study-wide conclusions, independent of this receptor: At doses of 0.1 to 3.0 mg/kg, clonal expansion of both CD4+ and CD8+ T cells in blood was seen between baseline and week 6. Low levels of normalized T-cell clonal expansion were also seen in some patients who did not respond. In partial responders in the 0.1-3.0 mg/kg groups, normalized peripheral clonal expansion was found to be among the lowest, especially among CD8+ T cells. Antigen specificity was not determined for the clonally expanded peripheral T cells. On average, CD8+ T cells showed more expanded clones than CD4+ T cells after ivuxolimab.

Looking up the germline V gene yields CDR1 MDHEN and CDR2 SYDVKM. The cysteine opens and the phenylalanine closes a CDR3 of 13 amino acids. The retained sequence is limited to the CDR3, 39 bases, with the frame set at the first base. V is shortened by 4 bases, J by 2 bases, and the region joining them spans 8 bases. The source is an adult with an advanced solid tumor such as melanoma, head and neck, liver or kidney cancer. The chain is assembled from TRBV28 and TRBJ1-2, with an unclear D gene assignment. Sequenced material: CD4+ or CD8+ T cells sorted from blood, taken in a trial of the OX40 agonist ivuxolimab. The CDR3 protein is CASSWVPNYGYTF. The DNA sequence follows: TGTGCCAGCAGTTGGGTACCGAACTATGGCTACACCTTC.